A selection of T cell receptor beta chains follows, all from one sample in a study of blood T cell repertoires in COVID-19. Some clones are missing from TCRdb's copy, which holds only in-frame ones; the method was immunoSEQ multiplex PCR. The profile shows approximately 300,000 clones, 89% of them singletons. The sequencing input was PBMCs or T cells enriched from blood (not recorded which). All receptors come from a man aged 55 to 70 who had recovered from COVID-19. CDR3s include the opening cysteine and the closing phenylalanine or tryptophan. The order of the fields is clone size, J gene, V gene, D gene, CDR3 protein, CDR3 DNA. The D gene is left open where the match is weak. Clone size is given for some rows only: seen once, a few or many times, or a class if the clone is expanded.

NA	TRBJ2-5	TRBV7-3	TRBD1	CASSLNAGQGLETQYF	TGTGCCAGCAGCTTAAACGCTGGACAGGGTTTAGAGACCCAGTACTTC
once	TRBJ2-5	TRBV4-3	NA	CASSQDLTSHQETQYF	TGCGCCAGCAGCCAAGATCTTACTAGCCACCAAGAGACCCAGTACTTC
NA	TRBJ2-7	TRBV9	TRBD2	CASSPGSGSPNYEQYF	TGTGCCAGCAGCCCCGGGAGCGGGAGTCCTAACTACGAGCAGTACTTC
NA	TRBJ2-3	TRBV19	TRBD1	CASSIPGQGADTQYF	TGTGCCAGTAGTATACCGGGACAGGGGGCAGATACGCAGTATTTT
NA	TRBJ2-7	TRBV5-1	TRBD1	CASSYQTGEGREQYF	TGCGCCAGCAGTTACCAGACAGGGGAAGGACGCGAGCAGTACTTC
NA	TRBJ2-1	TRBV20-1	NA	CSASSYNEQFF	TGCAGTGCTAGCTCGTACAATGAGCAGTTCTTC
NA	TRBJ1-2	TRBV28	TRBD1	CASSNQQGVGYGYTF	TGTGCCAGCAGCAATCAACAGGGGGTAGGCTATGGCTACACCTTC
NA	TRBJ2-1	TRBV7-6	TRBD2	CASSPSATSGLRHEQFF	TGTGCCAGCAGCCCGAGTGCGACTAGCGGGCTACGTCATGAGCAGTTCTTC
NA	TRBJ2-1	TRBV18	NA	CASSPGGLSEQFF	TGTGCCAGCTCACCCGGAGGGCTCAGTGAGCAGTTCTTC
NA	TRBJ1-6	TRBV25-1	TRBD1	CASSPIIGTADTVLHF	TGTGCCAGCAGTCCTATTATAGGGACAGCTGATACGGTCCTCCACTTT
NA	TRBJ2-3	TRBV19	NA	CASSTYRDSDTQYF	TGTGCCAGTAGTACCTACAGGGATAGCGATACGCAGTATTTT
NA	TRBJ2-2	TRBV7-2	TRBD2	CASSRRTSGRMNTGELFF	TGTGCCAGCAGCCGTCGGACTAGCGGGAGGATGAACACCGGGGAGCTGTTTTTT
NA	TRBJ1-2	TRBV6-5	TRBD1	CASSQTGQLYGYTF	TGTGCCAGCAGTCAAACGGGACAGCTCTATGGCTACACCTTC
few	TRBJ2-6	TRBV21-1	NA	CASTVPDWTSGRSGANVLTF	TGTGCCAGCACCGTACCAGACTGGACTAGCGGGAGGTCCGGGGCCAACGTCCTGACTTTC
NA	TRBJ1-3	TRBV9	NA	CASSRQEGIGNTIYF	TGTGCCAGCAGCCGTCAGGAGGGAATTGGAAACACCATATATTTT
once	TRBJ1-6	TRBV9	TRBD1	CASSGRQGLGIDSPLHF	TGTGCCAGCAGCGGGCGACAGGGGCTTGGCATAGATTCACCCCTCCACTTT
once	TRBJ2-7	TRBV7-2	TRBD2	CASSPTSGSYYEQYF	TGTGCCAGCAGTCCAACTAGCGGGAGTTACTACGAGCAGTACTTC
NA	TRBJ1-6	TRBV5-1	TRBD1	CASSLGARGQGSPLHF	TGCGCCAGCAGCTTGGGAGCCAGGGGGCAAGGTTCACCCCTCCACTTT
NA	TRBJ1-1	TRBV29-1	NA	CSVARVNTEAFF	TGCAGCGTTGCCAGGGTGAACACTGAAGCTTTCTTT
NA	TRBJ2-1	TRBV5-1	TRBD2	CASSLSSGGFWIF	TGCGCCAGCAGCTTGTCTAGCGGGGGGTTCTGGATCTTC
NA	TRBJ2-3	TRBV11-2	NA	CASSRGGTLGDTQYF	TGTGCCAGCAGCCGAGGCGGGACTTTAGGAGATACGCAGTATTTT
NA	TRBJ2-5	TRBV6-5	NA	CASSWAGKETQYF	TGTGCCAGCAGTTGGGCAGGGAAAGAGACCCAGTACTTC
NA	TRBJ1-3	TRBV19	NA	CASSITGSGNTIYF	TGTGCCAGTAGTATAACAGGCTCTGGAAACACCATATATTTT
NA	TRBJ2-7	TRBV7-3	TRBD1	CASSWGTGGGEQYF	TGTGCCAGCAGTTGGGGGACAGGGGGAGGCGAGCAGTACTTC
few	TRBJ2-2	TRBV7-2	TRBD1	CASSSWDSLRSGELFF	TGTGCCAGCAGCTCCTGGGACAGCCTCCGCTCCGGGGAGCTGTTTTTT
NA	TRBJ2-5	TRBV7-3	NA	CASSPTGMQETQYF	TGTGCCAGTAGTCCTACAGGGATGCAAGAGACCCAGTACTTC
NA	TRBJ2-3	TRBV3-1/TRBV3-2	NA	CASSQARTLADDTDTQYF	TGTGCCAGCAGCCAGGCGAGGACTTTGGCGGATGACACAGATACGCAGTATTTT
NA	TRBJ2-7	TRBV28	TRBD1	CASWDRTYEQYF	TGTGCCAGTTGGGACAGGACCTACGAGCAGTACTTC
NA	TRBJ2-5	TRBV28	NA	CASSPGDFLFRFGDF	NA
NA	TRBJ2-1	TRBV10-3	TRBD2	CAISEGLAVYNEQFF	TGTGCCATCAGTGAAGGACTAGCGGTCTACAATGAGCAGTTCTTC
NA	TRBJ1-2	TRBV19	NA	CASRTGPGYTF	TGTGCCAGTAGAACAGGTCCTGGCTACACCTTC
NA	TRBJ1-1	TRBV27	NA	CASSGLGLRGAEAFF	TGTGCCAGCAGTGGACTGGGACTCCGAGGGGCTGAAGCTTTCTTT
NA	TRBJ2-3	TRBV27	NA	CASSSLLTPGRDTQYF	TGTGCCAGCAGTTCTTTATTAACTCCAGGCAGAGATACGCAGTATTTT
NA	TRBJ1-2	TRBV7-2	NA	CASSPRQLLGGYTF	TGTGCCAGCAGCCCCCGACAGCTCCTCGGGGGCTACACCTTC
once	TRBJ1-3	TRBV29-1	TRBD1	CSVAGGRGNTIYF	TGCAGCGTTGCAGGGGGAAGGGGAAACACCATATATTTT
NA	TRBJ2-1	TRBV6-2/TRBV6-3	NA	CASSPVLDRLIF	TGTGCCAGCAGTCCCGTACTAGATAGATTGATCTTC
once	TRBJ2-2	TRBV10-3	TRBD1	CASSGTGGTGELFF	TGTGCCAGTTCCGGGACAGGGGGTACCGGGGAGCTGTTTTTT
NA	TRBJ1-2	TRBV27	NA	CASSFWAGEDYGYTF	TGTGCCAGCAGTTTCTGGGCAGGGGAAGACTATGGCTACACCTTC
NA	TRBJ2-1	TRBV3-1/TRBV3-2	TRBD2	CASSQGTSGSNEQFF	TGTGCCAGCAGCCAGGGGACTAGCGGGAGCAATGAGCAGTTCTTC
NA	TRBJ1-5	TRBV12-3/TRBV12-4	TRBD1	CASSPTGDQPQHF	TGTGCCAGCAGTCCGACAGGGGATCAGCCCCAGCATTTT
NA	TRBJ2-7	TRBV18	TRBD2	CASSPPRAGGDAYEQYF	TGTGCCAGCTCCCCCCCTCGGGCGGGGGGTGATGCCTACGAGCAGTACTTC
NA	TRBJ2-1	TRBV11-3	TRBD2	CASSGTGGGRRHPRNEQFF	TGTGCCAGCAGCGGCACAGGTGGCGGGAGACGTCACCCGAGGAATGAGCAGTTCTTC
NA	TRBJ2-1	TRBV5-1	NA	CASSLMGSLEQFF	TGCGCCAGCAGCTTGATGGGGAGCCTTGAGCAGTTCTTC
few	TRBJ2-2	TRBV18	TRBD2	CASSPLGTSGTGELFF	TGTGCCAGCTCACCACTCGGGACTAGCGGAACCGGGGAGCTGTTTTTT
NA	TRBJ1-2	TRBV12-3/TRBV12-4	NA	CASSPRVQGYTF	TGTGCCAGCAGTCCGAGGGTACAAGGCTACACCTTC
NA	TRBJ1-3	TRBV3-1/TRBV3-2	NA	CASSQVQAFSSGNTIYF	TGTGCCAGCAGCCAAGTCCAGGCATTCAGCTCTGGAAACACCATATATTTT
NA	TRBJ2-2	TRBV4-1	TRBD2	CASSQEGSGSAGELFF	TGCGCCAGCAGCCAAGAGGGTAGCGGGAGTGCCGGGGAGCTGTTTTTT
NA	TRBJ2-4	TRBV24-1	TRBD2	CATSASGGGSKNIQYF	TGTGCCACCAGTGCGAGCGGGGGGGGATCCAAAAACATTCAGTACTTC
NA	TRBJ2-3	TRBV6-5	NA	CASSSRRGSTDTQYF	TGTGCCAGCAGTTCGCGCCGGGGTAGCACAGATACGCAGTATTTT
once	TRBJ2-2	TRBV5-6	TRBD1	CASSLGTGGLAGELFF	TGTGCCAGCAGCCTTGGGACAGGGGGTCTGGCCGGGGAGCTGTTTTTT
NA	TRBJ2-3	TRBV7-9	NA	CASSFPYFTDTQYF	TGTGCCAGCAGCTTCCCCTATTTCACAGATACGCAGTATTTT
NA	TRBJ2-1	TRBV3-1/TRBV3-2	NA	CASSPSGNEQFF	TGTGCCAGCAGCCCGTCCGGCAATGAGCAGTTCTTC
NA	TRBJ1-1	TRBV18	TRBD1	CASSRGTGTNTEAFF	TGTGCCAGCTCCCGCGGGACAGGGACGAACACTGAAGCTTTCTTT
once	TRBJ1-2	TRBV24-1	NA	CATIRFDWGGYTF	TGTGCCACCATTCGCTTCGACTGGGGCGGCTACACCTTC
NA	TRBJ1-2	TRBV5-1	TRBD1	CASSTGQGGYGYTF	TGCGCCAGCAGTACTGGACAGGGGGGCTATGGCTACACCTTC
NA	TRBJ2-1	TRBV19	TRBD2	CASSNYGTSGGDEQFF	TGTGCCAGTAGTAACTACGGGACTAGCGGTGGGGATGAGCAGTTCTTC
NA	TRBJ2-5	TRBV28	NA	CASSLGSRGETQYF	TGTGCCAGCAGTTTAGGGTCCAGGGGAGAGACCCAGTACTTC
NA	TRBJ1-2	TRBV9	NA	CASSFLPGRGGTNYGYTF	TGTGCCAGCAGCTTCTTACCGGGGCGAGGAGGGACTAACTATGGCTACACCTTC